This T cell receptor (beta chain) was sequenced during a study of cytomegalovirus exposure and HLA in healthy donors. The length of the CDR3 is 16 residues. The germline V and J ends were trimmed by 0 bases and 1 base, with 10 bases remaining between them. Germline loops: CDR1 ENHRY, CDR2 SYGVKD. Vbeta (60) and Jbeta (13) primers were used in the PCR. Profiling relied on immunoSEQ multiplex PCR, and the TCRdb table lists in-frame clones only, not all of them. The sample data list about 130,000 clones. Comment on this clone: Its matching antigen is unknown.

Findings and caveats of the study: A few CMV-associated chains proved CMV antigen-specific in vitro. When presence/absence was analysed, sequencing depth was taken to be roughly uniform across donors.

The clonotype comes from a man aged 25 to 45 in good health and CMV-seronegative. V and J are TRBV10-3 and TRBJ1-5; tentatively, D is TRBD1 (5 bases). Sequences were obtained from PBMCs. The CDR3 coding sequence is TGTGCCATCAGTGAGTCTGGGGAGGGGAGCAATCAGCCCCAGCATTTT. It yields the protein CAISESGEGSNQPQHF.